This T cell receptor (beta chain) is from a study of shared clonotypes between healthy human individuals. Looking at the study overall: Three plates were used per donor for CD4 naive, three for CD4 memory, two for CD8 naive and one for CD8 memory.

Terminally differentiated effector memory CD45RA+ cells were left out of the naive CD8 fraction, which was CD45RO-negative and positively selected for CCR7. Donors included only healthy HIV-negative adults lacking recent acute infections or vaccinations. The CDR3 is 16 residues long. V was pared by 0 bases and J by 3 bases, with 13 bases between. Germline CDR1 is LNHNV and CDR2 is YYDKDF (reference sequence). The authors loaded about 200 ng DNA, tens of thousands of T cell genomes, into sorted-subset replicate PCRs. This table comes from immunoSEQ multiplex PCR, and its TCRdb copy is limited to in-frame clones, with some not included. Seen here are roughly 590,000 clones, over 95% observed once, and the top ten hold 0.085% to 0.11%. Study-level results: Generation probabilities of non-shared clonotypes were lower (relative to those shared by all four donors).

This clone occurred once. The antigen remains undetermined. The sample consisted of naive CD8+ T cells sorted from blood. V and J are TRBV15 and TRBJ2-3, with D tentatively TRBD1 or TRBD2 (5 bases each). The TCR sequence derives from a woman aged 25 to 39 in good health. The CDR3 bases are TGTGCCACCAGCAGAGACAGGGACGTTTGGACAGATACGCAGTATTTT. Its translation is CATSRDRDVWTDTQYF.